This T cell receptor (beta chain) was found in a study of technical replicates of blood from four donors. The data were produced by immunoSEQ multiplex PCR, yet TCRdb's version contains in-frame clones alone and is incomplete. The data hold 84,000 or so clones, with 93% observed a single time. Germline CDR1 SGHAT, CDR2 FQNNGV. J was trimmed by 1 base and V by 4 bases; bases with no gene match: 7. This CDR3 region has 16 residues. The sample taken for sequencing was T cells isolated from PBMCs. The receptor's source is a human donor in good health. V is TRBV11-2 and J is TRBJ2-1; 7 nucleotides agree with TRBD2. The DNA for the CDR3 is TGTGCCAGCAGCTCAACGGGGGGACGGTCCTACAATGAGCAGTTCTTC. Translating gives CASSSTGGRSYNEQFF.